This TCR beta chain appears in the sequencing data of a study of cytomegalovirus exposure and HLA in healthy donors (dated by TCRdb to 2016 to 2017). Background for the entire study: In an earlier analysis of 550 to 750 of the donors, approximately 260 Gb of sequence data and about 110 million unique TCR beta sequences from about 190 million T cells were reported. An early release that covered 500 to 800 HLA-typed donors contained approximately 300 gigabases of sequencing data and 80 million or so unique TCR sequences. Of the 300 to 500 genotyped donors, less than 85% were placed in the genetic ancestry cluster associated with self-reported Caucasian donors. The study was designed to test whether signatures of past pathogen exposure could be identified by cataloging public T cell receptors. The study profiled the T cell repertoires of fewer than 850 subjects by immunosequencing and related them to cytomegalovirus serostatus. Along with the roughly 710-subject first cohort, a separate validation cohort of over a hundred different subjects was used. To predict cytomegalovirus infection status, the study brought together high-throughput TCR immunosequencing, statistical association of individual TCRs with disease status, and machine learning. A later analysis re-analyzed previously published TCR beta repertoires from about 600 donors and added high-resolution HLA genotyping to study TCR occurrence patterns. Rather than using new phenotypic data, the later analysis identified candidate immune exposures from TCR beta sequences and from how often those sequences occurred across donors. In an earlier analysis of several hundred of the donors, high-throughput TCR beta sequencing was used to judge whether each TCR beta V gene segment behaved as functional or pseudogenic. Donor age, sex, ethnicity and CMV serostatus were collected together with the repertoire data. A later genetic analysis took genome-wide SNP genotypes for about 65% of the 666 donors and used that subset as a discovery cohort. Every discovery cohort repertoire had been produced on one sequencing platform. Class I and class II HLA loci were covered by the typing at four-digit resolution. The number of donors typed differed by locus, with about 629-640 for A, B, C, DRB1 and DQB1, 522 for DQA1, under 610 for DPA1, and about 450 for DPB1. Because of strong linkage in the cohort, roughly five DR-DQ haplotypes were treated as single units for association and clustering. Among roughly 400 genotyped donors of the cohort, an average of 235,054 unique TCR beta nucleotide sequences were sequenced per donor, roughly 18% of them non-productive. Beyond this particular receptor, the publication reports: Because counts were too low, roughly 17 rarely observed V segments, including chromosome 9 orphons, were left out of the earlier analysis of several hundred of the donors. The study listed 150 to 200 TCR beta chains as associated with cytomegalovirus. In a later analysis, some 18,000 TCR beta sequences were associated with specific HLA alleles at a false discovery rate of 0.05. An association between a missense DCLRE1C variant and V-gene and J-gene trimming of TCR beta chains was found in a later genetic analysis and replicated in an independent cohort. According to a later analysis, most CMV-associated TCR beta chains appeared to be HLA-restricted, and the HLA associations seemed to be driven largely by CMV exposure. The authors suggested that the approach could potentially be generalized to other disease states and immunological phenotypes. A later analysis found that TCR association rates varied across HLA loci, with DRB1 alleles showing the most associated TCRs and HLA-C alleles the fewest. Because HLA typing was unavailable for some donors at each locus, only the typed subset was used in association tests. The only immune exposure information available for the cohort was CMV serostatus. This cohort had only TCR beta chains sequenced, and the lack of alpha or paired-chain data limited which features could be detected. In a later analysis, HLA-associated TCR beta chains were found to be more clonally expanded and to have lower generation probabilities than equally common non-associated chains. When HLA alleles, especially DR and DQ, strongly co-occurred, attributing TCR associations to individual alleles was difficult. In a later analysis, several top co-occurrence clusters were reported to appear linked to parvovirus B19, influenza, CMV and Epstein-Barr virus. A further reported finding was that TCR beta sequences accurately predicted the HLA-A and HLA-B alleles for most subjects in the first cohort. Some IMGT-functional V segments, including TRBV6-2 and TRBV6-3, could not be distinguished by the 87-base-pair reads and were therefore excluded. In vitro tests confirmed that a few of the cytomegalovirus-associated TCR beta chains recognize cytomegalovirus antigens. Correlated functional status among segregating V segments might be attributable to linkage disequilibrium, but an unknown experimental factor could not be ruled out. In an earlier analysis of roughly 500 of the donors, most TCR beta V segments appeared in productive rearrangements about 90% or about 30% of the time, broadly matching IMGT annotations. Compared with the 666-donor mean, donors in an Asian-associated ancestry cluster had fewer N-insertions in productive TCRs, according to a later genetic analysis. Across donors, most TCR sequences were observed very rarely, whereas some public TCRs were present in many individuals. The presence/absence analyses assumed that sequencing depth was roughly uniform across donors, and that assumption may not be true. The classifier was reported to diagnose cytomegalovirus status with high specificity and sensitivity in both the original and validation cohorts. The sequencing pipeline was judged likely to have produced a cluster of highly shared sequence variants as a technical artifact.

The germline V gene encodes CDR1 LNHDA and CDR2 SQIVND (reference sequence). Relative to germline, V is 6 bases shorter and J is 4 bases shorter, with 2 bases between their ends. The CDR3 holds 10 amino acids from the cysteine to the phenylalanine. The read is trimmed to its CDR3 DNA, 30 bases read in frame from base 1. On this clone itself: The antigen this receptor binds is unknown. No base quality values were provided; no much bigger clone lies one nucleotide off.

Receptors were amplified or captured by the immunoSEQ multiplex PCR assay. The multiplex PCR relied on a mix of 60 forward primers for TCR Vbeta segments and 13 reverse primers for TCR Jbeta segments. The CDR3 region of rearranged TCR beta genes was amplified from genomic DNA by a multiplex PCR assay. On the Illumina HiSeq System, the amplified TCR beta libraries were sequenced as 87-base-pair reads. Processing in the source paper ran as follows. Across the roughly 640 repertoires, a later analysis counted 60 million to 90 million unique TCR beta chains, roughly 11 million of which were shared by at least two donors. To remove PCR and sequencing errors, raw reads were error-corrected and collapsed into unique sequences using a nearest-neighbor algorithm that merged closely related sequences. CDR3 sequences were aligned to IMGT reference sequences to assign V, D and J gene segments. Each retained sequence needed at least a six-nucleotide match to both a V gene segment and a J gene segment. Rearrangements were called productive when the CDR3 lacked stop codons and stayed in frame with V and J; all others were non-productive. CDR3 was defined according to IMGT convention as the region running from the second conserved V-encoded cysteine to the conserved J-encoded phenylalanine. The earlier analysis of a few hundred of the donors excluded any sequence lacking an unambiguous match to a single V gene segment. An earlier analysis of a few hundred of the donors called V segments functional above 56.7% productive rearrangements and segregating when the between-donor standard deviation exceeded 5%. A statistical classification framework was developed to diagnose cytomegalovirus status using the catalog of TCR beta chain sequences. In a later analysis, TCR nucleotide sequences were compared against IMGT/GENE-DB human TR gene sequences so that V and J genes could be assigned. In a later analysis, CDR3 sequences and most-parsimonious VDJ recombination scenarios were assigned using the TCRdist pipeline. A later analysis defined each TCR beta chain by its CDR3 amino acid sequence plus V-gene family, and excluded reads lacking a unique V-gene family. A later analysis removed several hundred highly shared, low-generation-probability nucleotide sequences to deal with suspected cross-contamination and a sequencing artifact. For each public chain, a later analysis derived a clonal expansion index from normalized ranks of inferred template counts within each repertoire. In a later analysis, generation probabilities were computed with a VDJ recombination model fitted to out-of-frame rearrangements, and the resulting probabilities were checked against IGoR. In a later analysis, hypergeometric tests were used to score TCR-TCR, TCR-HLA and TCR-CMV co-occurrence, with a repertoire-size bias correction applied to TCR pairs. False discovery rates were estimated in a later analysis by permuting HLA or CMV assignments 20 times. In a later analysis, co-occurring TCRs were grouped using DBSCAN, with TCRdist sequence similarity added in when clustering inside HLA-allele-positive subsets. Repertoires with fewer than 30,000 or more than 120,000 public chains were left out of co-occurrence clustering, as were a handful of repertoires with anomalous nucleotide sharing. The table comes from immuneACCESS by way of TCRdb, which keeps in-frame sequences with V and J called. Part of the clones is missing from these tables; in studies checked, under half for an unresolved V gene and the rest for unknown reasons. The DNA was the basis for D and trimming; V, J and clone size are from that table. A total of about 120,000 clones appear in this sample, about 80% of them only once. The ten largest make up around 9.5% of the sample.

The cohort was made up of 500 to 850 healthy bone marrow donors. Cohort members were all nominally healthy when sampled, although unrecorded immune exposures were likely present. The donor tested CMV seropositive and was one of the 289 seropositive cohort members. A peripheral blood sample was provided by each donor, and peripheral blood mononuclear cells were used for TCR beta sequencing. Genomic DNA was extracted from the blood cell samples with the Qiagen DNeasy Blood Extraction Kit. The receptor was derived from a female donor in good health and CMV-seropositive. The material sequenced was PBMCs. The V and J segments used are TRBV19 and TRBJ2-3, with no confidently assigned D gene. DNA sequence: TGTGCCAGTAGCTCAGATACGCAGTATTTT. Its product reads: CASSSDTQYF.